The clone carrying this T cell receptor (beta chain) came up many times. The data derive from a study of T cells in Graves' hyperthyroidism and ophthalmopathy. With 3 bases removed from V and 0 bases from J, the gap between germline ends came to 12 bases. This CDR3 has 15 residues. In germline, CDR1 is DFQATT, CDR2 SNEGSKA (reference sequence). Amplified TCR beta CDR3 regions came from RNA transcripts. The TCR CDR3 first-round RT-PCR relied on the HTBI primer set. Using its own MiXCR run on the multiplex PCR reads, TCRdb lists one record per CDR3 protein. Of 400,000 to 550,000 distinct CDR3 sequences in the sample, around 22% were seen once.

The source material was blood. This clonotype was sampled from a woman in her 30s with Graves' ophthalmopathy. The gene calls are TRBV20-1 and TRBJ1-5, with no clear D. CDR3 protein: CSASPGGYSNQPQHF. The CDR3 nucleotides read TGCAGTGCTAGCCCTGGAGGCTATAGCAATCAGCCCCAGCATTTT.